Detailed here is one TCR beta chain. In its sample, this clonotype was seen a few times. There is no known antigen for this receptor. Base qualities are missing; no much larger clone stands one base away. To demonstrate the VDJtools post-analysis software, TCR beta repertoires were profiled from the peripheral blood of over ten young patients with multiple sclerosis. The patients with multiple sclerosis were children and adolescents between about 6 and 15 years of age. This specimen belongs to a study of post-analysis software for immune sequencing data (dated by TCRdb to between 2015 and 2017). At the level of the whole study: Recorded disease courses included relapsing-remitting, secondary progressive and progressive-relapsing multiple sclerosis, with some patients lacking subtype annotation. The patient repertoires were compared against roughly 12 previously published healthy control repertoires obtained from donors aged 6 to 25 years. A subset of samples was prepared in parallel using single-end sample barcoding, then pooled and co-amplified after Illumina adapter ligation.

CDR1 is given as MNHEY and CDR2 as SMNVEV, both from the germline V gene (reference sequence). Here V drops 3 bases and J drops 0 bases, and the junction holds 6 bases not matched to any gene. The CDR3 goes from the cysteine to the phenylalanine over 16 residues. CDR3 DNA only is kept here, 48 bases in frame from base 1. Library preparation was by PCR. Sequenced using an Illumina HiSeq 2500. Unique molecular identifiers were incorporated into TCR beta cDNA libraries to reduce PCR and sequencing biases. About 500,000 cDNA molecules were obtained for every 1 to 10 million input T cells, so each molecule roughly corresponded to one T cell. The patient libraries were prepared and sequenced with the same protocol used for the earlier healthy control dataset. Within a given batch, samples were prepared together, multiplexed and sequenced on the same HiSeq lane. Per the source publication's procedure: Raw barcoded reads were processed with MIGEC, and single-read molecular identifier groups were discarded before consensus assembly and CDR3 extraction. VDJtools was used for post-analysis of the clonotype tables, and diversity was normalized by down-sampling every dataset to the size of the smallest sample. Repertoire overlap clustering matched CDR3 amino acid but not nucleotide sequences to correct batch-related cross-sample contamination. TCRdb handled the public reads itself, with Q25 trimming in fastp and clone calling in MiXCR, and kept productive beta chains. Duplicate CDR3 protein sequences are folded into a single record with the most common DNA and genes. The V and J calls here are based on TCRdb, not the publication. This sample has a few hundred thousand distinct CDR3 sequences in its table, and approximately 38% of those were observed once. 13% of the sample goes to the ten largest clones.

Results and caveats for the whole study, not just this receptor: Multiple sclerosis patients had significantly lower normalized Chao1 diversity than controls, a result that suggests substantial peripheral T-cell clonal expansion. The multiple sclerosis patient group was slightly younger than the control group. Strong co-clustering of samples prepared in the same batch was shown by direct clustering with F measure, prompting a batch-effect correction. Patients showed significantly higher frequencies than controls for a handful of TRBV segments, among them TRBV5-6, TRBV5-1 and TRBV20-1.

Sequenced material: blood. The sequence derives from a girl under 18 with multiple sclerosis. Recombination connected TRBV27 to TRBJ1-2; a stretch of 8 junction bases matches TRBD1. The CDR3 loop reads CASSFAPGQANYGYTF. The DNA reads TGTGCCAGCAGTTTTGCCCCGGGACAGGCTAACTATGGCTACACCTTC.